This TCR beta chain is from a study of T cell responses to AZD1222 COVID-19 vaccine. The study's findings and limits: Spike-specific TCRs gained breadth and depth after people received two AZD1222 doses. Only six AZD1222 recipients tested seropositive at baseline. Donor demographics were predominantly white British with a female majority; clonal diversity may be underestimated.

Clones were sequenced by immunoSEQ multiplex PCR, and TCRdb holds only the in-frame ones, with some missing. The repertoire has roughly 99,000 clones, 87% of them found once; the top ten carry less than 6%. This clone was seen a single time. Its specificity is not known. Both about-4-week and about-12-week second-dose recipients were combined. The CDR3 sequence is 14 residues long. Germline-derived CDR1 and CDR2 are LNHDA and SQIVND (reference sequence). Trimming took off 8 bases at V and 9 bases at J, with 22 bases between the two ends. This receptor was obtained from an adult who received the AZD1222 COVID-19 vaccine. The gene calls are TRBV19 and TRBJ1-2; D is uncertain. Sequencing was performed on peripheral blood, taken 28 days after the second AZD1222 dose. The CDR3 DNA is TGTGCCAGTTGGCACACTGCAATGGCGTGGAGCTACACCTTC. Translating it yields CASWHTAMAWSYTF.